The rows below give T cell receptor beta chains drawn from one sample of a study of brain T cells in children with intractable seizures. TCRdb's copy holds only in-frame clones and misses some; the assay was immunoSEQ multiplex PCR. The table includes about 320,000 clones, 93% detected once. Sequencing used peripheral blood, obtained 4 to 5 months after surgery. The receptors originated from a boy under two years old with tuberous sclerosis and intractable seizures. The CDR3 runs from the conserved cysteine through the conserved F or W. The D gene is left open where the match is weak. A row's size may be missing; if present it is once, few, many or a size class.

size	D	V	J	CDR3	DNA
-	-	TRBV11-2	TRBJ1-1	CASSLDSGVTEAFF	TGTGCCAGCAGCTTAGATTCAGGGGTGACTGAAGCTTTCTTT
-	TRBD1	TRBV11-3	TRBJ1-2	CASSPAGTGNGYTF	TGTGCCAGCAGCCCCGCCGGGACAGGGAACGGCTACACCTTC
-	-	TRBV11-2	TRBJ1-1	CASSWLARGPGLAEAFF	TGTGCCAGCAGCTGGCTCGCGAGGGGACCGGGCCTTGCTGAAGCTTTCTTT
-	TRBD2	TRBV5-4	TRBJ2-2	CASSLGTSGRAFGELFF	TGTGCCAGCAGCCTAGGGACTAGCGGGAGGGCCTTCGGGGAGCTGTTTTTT
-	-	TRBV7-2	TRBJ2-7	CASSAHYEQYF	TGTGCCAGCAGCGCACACTACGAGCAGTACTTC
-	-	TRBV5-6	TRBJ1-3	CASSLVDSGNTIYF	TGTGCCAGCAGCTTGGTAGACTCTGGAAACACCATATATTTT
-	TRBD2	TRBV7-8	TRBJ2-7	CASTTGTSFHEQYF	TGTGCCAGCACAACCGGGACTAGTTTCCACGAGCAGTACTTC
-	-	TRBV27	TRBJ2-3	CASSKTGLSTQYF	TGTGCCAGCAGTAAGACGGGACTTTCGACGCAGTATTTT
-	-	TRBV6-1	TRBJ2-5	CASSEVGRQETQYF	TGTGCCAGCAGTGAAGTAGGAAGACAAGAGACCCAGTACTTC
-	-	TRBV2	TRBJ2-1	CAREMTSRSYNEQFF	TGTGCCAGAGAAATGACTAGTCGGTCCTACAATGAGCAGTTCTTC
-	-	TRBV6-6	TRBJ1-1	CAVGPGEAFF	TGTGCCGTGGGGCCAGGTGAAGCTTTCTTT
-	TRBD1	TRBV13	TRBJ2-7	CASSPSSRGQEQYF	TGTGCCAGCAGCCCCTCCTCCAGGGGGCAGGAGCAGTACTTC
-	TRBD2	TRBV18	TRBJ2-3	CASSPIISGRYPTDTQYF	TGTGCCAGCTCCCCCATAATCAGCGGGAGGTACCCCACAGATACGCAGTATTTT
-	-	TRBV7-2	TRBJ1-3	CASSLASFGNTIYF	TGTGCCAGCAGCTTAGCCTCCTTTGGAAACACCATATATTTT
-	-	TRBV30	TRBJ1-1	CAQGEVRGTEAFF	TGTGCCCAAGGAGAGGTGAGAGGCACTGAAGCTTTCTTT
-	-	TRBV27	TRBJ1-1	CASSSLTGKNTEAFF	TGTGCCAGCAGTTCATTGACGGGTAAGAACACTGAAGCTTTCTTT
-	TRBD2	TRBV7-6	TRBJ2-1	CASSLSSGYSYNEQFF	TGTGCCAGCAGCTTGAGTAGCGGGTACTCCTACAATGAGCAGTTCTTC
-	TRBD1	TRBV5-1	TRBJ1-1	CASTGTGATLEAFF	TGCGCCAGTACCGGGACAGGGGCTACCCTTGAAGCTTTCTTT
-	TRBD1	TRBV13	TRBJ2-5	CASSLGTGGRGQETQYF	TGTGCCAGCAGCCTTGGGACAGGGGGAAGGGGACAAGAGACCCAGTACTTC
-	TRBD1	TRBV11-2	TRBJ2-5	CASSLFPMGQGQETQYF	TGTGCCAGCAGCTTATTTCCTATGGGACAGGGCCAAGAGACCCAGTACTTC
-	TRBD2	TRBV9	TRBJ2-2	CASSPGGERELFF	TGTGCCAGCAGCCCCGGGGGGGAGCGGGAGCTGTTTTTT
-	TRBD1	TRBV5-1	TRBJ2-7	CASSSNDRGQPYEQYF	TGCGCCAGCAGCTCCAACGACAGGGGGCAACCCTACGAGCAGTACTTC
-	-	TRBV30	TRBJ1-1	CAWSGQPNTEAFF	TGTGCCTGGAGTGGACAGCCGAACACTGAAGCTTTCTTT
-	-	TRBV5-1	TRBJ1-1	CASSEVTENTEAFF	TGCGCCAGCAGCGAAGTGACGGAGAACACTGAAGCTTTCTTT
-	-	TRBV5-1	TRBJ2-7	CASSLTRGPRASREQYF	TGCGCCAGCAGCTTGACCCGGGGCCCCAGGGCTTCTCGCGAGCAGTACTTC
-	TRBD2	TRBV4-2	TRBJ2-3	CASSPQTHHIGLDRDTQYF	TGTGCCAGCAGCCCTCAAACACACCATATCGGACTAGACCGCGATACGCAGTATTTT
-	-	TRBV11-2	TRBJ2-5	CASSLGTIQETQYF	TGTGCCAGCAGCTTAGGTACTATACAAGAGACCCAGTACTTC
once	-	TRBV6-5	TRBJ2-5	CASRPTVRETQYF	TGTGCCAGCAGACCGACGGTCCGGGAGACCCAGTACTTC
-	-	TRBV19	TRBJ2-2	CASSIVSLTNTGELFF	TGTGCCAGTAGTATAGTTTCACTAACGAACACCGGGGAGCTGTTTTTT